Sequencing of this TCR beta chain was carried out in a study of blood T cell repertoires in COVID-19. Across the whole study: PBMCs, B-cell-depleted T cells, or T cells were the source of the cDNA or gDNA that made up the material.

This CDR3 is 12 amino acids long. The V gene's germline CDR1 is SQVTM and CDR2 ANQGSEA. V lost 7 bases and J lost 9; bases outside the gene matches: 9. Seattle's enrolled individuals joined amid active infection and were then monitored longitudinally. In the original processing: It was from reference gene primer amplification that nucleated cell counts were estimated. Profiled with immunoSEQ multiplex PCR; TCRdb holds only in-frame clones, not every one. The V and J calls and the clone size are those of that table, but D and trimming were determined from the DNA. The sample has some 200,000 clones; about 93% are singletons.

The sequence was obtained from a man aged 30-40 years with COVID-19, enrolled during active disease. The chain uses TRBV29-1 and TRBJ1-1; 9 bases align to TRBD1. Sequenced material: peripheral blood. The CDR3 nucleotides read TGCAGCGCTGGGGGACAGGGAAAGCAAGCTTTCTTT. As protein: CSAGGQGKQAFF.